This TCR beta chain appears in the sequencing data of a study of T cells expressing NK-cell markers. The overall study: The sequencing cohort of eight donors included seven HCMV-seropositive individuals and one seronegative individual. Findings of the study overall: The share of CD8+ T cells held by dominant NKG2C+ clonotypes was roughly 1.0-8% in 5 or 6 donors. The same clonotypes also predominated in the CD3+CD56-NKG2C+ fraction of several donors.

This CDR3 has 16 amino acids. From germline, CDR1 is SGHRS and CDR2 YFSETQ. A remark on this clonotype: Its specificity is unknown.

TCRdb reprocessed the 5' RACE reads and stores each CDR3 protein as one record, lacking DNA. In all, the sample yields over 350,000 distinct CDR3 sequences. The clonotype was recovered from a woman between 45 and 60 years old in good health. The chain links TRBV5-1 to TRBJ2-3; TCRdb gives TRBD2 as the D gene, but with no DNA this cannot be confirmed. Sequencing was performed on blood T cells: a sorted CD56 or NKG2C T cell subset, CD4+ or CD8+ T cells, or bulk PBMC T cells (not recorded which). The CDR3 reads CASSPGLAGRGDTQYF.